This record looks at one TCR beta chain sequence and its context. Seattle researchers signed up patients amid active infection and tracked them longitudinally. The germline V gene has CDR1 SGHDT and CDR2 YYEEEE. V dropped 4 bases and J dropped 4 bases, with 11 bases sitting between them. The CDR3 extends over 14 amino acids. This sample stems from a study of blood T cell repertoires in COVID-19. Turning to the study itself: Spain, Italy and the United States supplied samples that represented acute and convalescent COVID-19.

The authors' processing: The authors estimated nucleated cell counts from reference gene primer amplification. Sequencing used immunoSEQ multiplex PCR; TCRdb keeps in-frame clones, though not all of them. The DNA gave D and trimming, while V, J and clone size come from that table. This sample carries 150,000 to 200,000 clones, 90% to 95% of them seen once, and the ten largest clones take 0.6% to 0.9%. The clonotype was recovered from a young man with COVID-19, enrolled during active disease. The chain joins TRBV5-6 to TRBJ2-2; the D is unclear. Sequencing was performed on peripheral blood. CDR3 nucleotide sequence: TGTGCCAGCAGCGTGGACCCGGTCACCGGGGAGCTGTTTTTT. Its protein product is CASSVDPVTGELFF.